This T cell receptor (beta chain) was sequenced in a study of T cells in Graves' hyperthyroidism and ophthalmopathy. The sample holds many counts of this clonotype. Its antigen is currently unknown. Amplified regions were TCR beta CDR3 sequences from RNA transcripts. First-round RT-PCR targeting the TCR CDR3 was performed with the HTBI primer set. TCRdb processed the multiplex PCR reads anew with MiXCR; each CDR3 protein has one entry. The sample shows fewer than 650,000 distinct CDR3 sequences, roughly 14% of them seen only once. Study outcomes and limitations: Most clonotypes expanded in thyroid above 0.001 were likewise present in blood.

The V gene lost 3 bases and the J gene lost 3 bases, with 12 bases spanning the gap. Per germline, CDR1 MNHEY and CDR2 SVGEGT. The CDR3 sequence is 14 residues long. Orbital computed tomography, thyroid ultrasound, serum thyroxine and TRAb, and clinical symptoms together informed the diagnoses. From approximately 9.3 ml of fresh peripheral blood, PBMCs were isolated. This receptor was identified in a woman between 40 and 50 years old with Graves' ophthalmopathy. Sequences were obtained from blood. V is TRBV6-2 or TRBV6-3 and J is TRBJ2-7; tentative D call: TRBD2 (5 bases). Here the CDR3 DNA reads TGTGCCAGCAGTTATGAGGAGGACGACTACGAGCAGTACTTC. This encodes CASSYEEDDYEQYF.